Each of the 16 T cell receptor beta chains below was sequenced from the same sample in a study of CD8 T cells in Susac syndrome. RNA totalling roughly 0.45 to 1 ug underwent reverse transcription with random hexamers. TCRdb reanalysed the immunoSEQ multiplex PCR reads using MiXCR and keeps one entry per CDR3 protein. The table includes more than 100,000 distinct CDR3 sequences, around 85% detected once. The sample consisted of CD8+ T cells from PBMCs. Source of these receptors: a human donor with multiple sclerosis.

The rearrangement joins TRBV20-1 to TRBJ1-2; 7 bases agree with TRBD1. CDR1 DFQATT and CDR2 SNEGSKA come from the germline V gene (reference sequence). The J segment lost 4 bases and the V segment lost 1 base, leaving 12 bases of the junction unmatched. This CDR3 spans 16 amino acids. The CDR3 DNA sequence: TGCAGTGCTAGAGCCGGGGGGGCGACAGGGTTCTATGGCTACACCTTC. This gives the protein CSARAGGATGFYGYTF.

This chain joins TRBV7-9 and TRBJ2-7, with a weak D call TRBD2 (5 bases). V was shortened by 6 bases and J by 2 bases, with 14 bases between the two germline ends. This CDR3 spans 14 amino acids. CDR1 SEHNR and CDR2 FQNEAQ come from the germline V gene (reference sequence). The CDR3 sequence: CASREGAPTYEQYF. CDR3 coding DNA: TGTGCCAGCAGAGAGGGTGCCCCTACCTACGAGCAGTACTTC. Full variable domain (remainder filled in from reference TRBV7-9 and TRBJ2-7): DTGVSQNPRHKITKRGQNVTFRCDPISEHNRLYWYRQTLGQGPEFLTYFQNEAQLEKSRLLSDRFSAERPKGSFSTLEIQRTEQGDSAMYLCASREGAPTYEQYFGPGTRLTVT.

The chain links TRBV2 to TRBJ2-3; the D call may be TRBD1 or TRBD2 (5 bases each). Per germline, CDR1 SNHLY and CDR2 FYNNEI. CDR3 length: 16 amino acids. The V gene lost 5 bases and the J gene lost 0 bases, with 15 bases spanning the gap. CDR3 coding DNA: TGTGCCAGCAGTTCTCCGGCCGGGGACAGCACAGATACGCAGTATTTT. This encodes CASSSPAGDSTDTQYF.

The J gene is TRBJ2-2, the V gene TRBV5-6; unclear D gene. Germline V gene lookup returns CDR1 SGHDT and CDR2 YYEEEE. The V end was cut by 4 bases, the J end by 4 bases, with 8 bases between. This CDR3 has 13 residues. CDR3 coding DNA: TGTGCCAGCAGCCGGACCTTCACCGGGGAGCTGTTTTTT. Protein: CASSRTFTGELFF.

Note on this clonotype: At one end the junction does not follow the germline gene, possibly because of a read error. The chain joins TRBV11-2 to TRBJ2-1; D may correspond to TRBD1 or TRBD2 (5 bases each). The CDR3 contains 13 residues. Germline lookup yields CDR1 SGHAT and CDR2 FQNNGV. In DNA form, the CDR3 reads TGTGCCAGCAGCTCGGGACCGTACATTGAGCAGTTCTTC. Its protein is CASSSGPYIEQFF.

The chain carries TRBV5-4 and TRBJ1-6; possibly TRBD1 for D (6 bases). Germline-derived CDR1 and CDR2 are SGHNT and YYREEE (reference sequence). The CDR3 length is 15 residues. Trimming stripped 2 bases from V and 10 bases from J, with 16 bases between. This CDR3 reads CASSFGGAGSSPLHF. CDR3 in DNA: TGTGCCAGCAGCTTCGGGGGCGCAGGATCCTCACCCCTCCACTTT.

The gene calls are TRBV7-9 and TRBJ2-3; possibly TRBD2 for D (7 bases). V dropped 5 bases and J dropped 5 bases, with 14 bases sitting between them. The germline CDR1 and CDR2 sequences are SEHNR and FQNEAQ (reference sequence). The CDR3 sequence is 14 residues long. As DNA, the CDR3 is TGTGCCAGCAGCCACGGGGGGCGTGGAGATACGCAGTATTTT. Its protein is CASSHGGRGDTQYF.

V gene TRBV21-1 combines with J gene TRBJ1-5. TRBV21-1 corresponds to a pseudogene. The CDR3 is 12 amino acids. The CDR3 nucleotides are TGTGCCAGCAAATGGGGTGATCAGCCCCAGCATTTT. This codes for CASKWGDQPQHF.

The chain employs TRBV4-3 and TRBJ2-1; D unresolved. The V gene lost 4 bases and the J gene lost 3 bases, with 10 bases spanning the gap. The length of the CDR3 is 14 residues. The germline gives CDR1 LGHNA, CDR2 YSLEER. This CDR3 is CASSPSLVYNEQFF. DNA for the CDR3: TGCGCCAGCAGCCCTAGTCTAGTCTACAATGAGCAGTTCTTC.

The chain uses TRBV10-3 and TRBJ1-1; the D is unclear. The CDR3 runs 16 residues. V shed 4 bases and J shed 1 base, with 16 bases lying between them. Germline V CDR1 and CDR2: ENHRY, SYGVKD. DNA of the CDR3: TGTGCCATCAGTGGATCAGGACTCCCCACGAACACTGAAGCTTTCTTT. It specifies CAISGSGLPTNTEAFF.

J is TRBJ2-1 and V is TRBV4-1, with TRBD2 matching 16 bases. The CDR3 spans 15 residues. V trimming: 3 bases; J trimming: 9 bases; junction bases outside the gene matches: 2. Germline lookup yields CDR1 MGHRA and CDR2 YSYEKL. In nucleotides, the CDR3 is TGCGCCAGCAGCCACGGGACTAGCGGGGGGGGTGAGCAGTTCTTC. Residues: CASSHGTSGGGEQFF.

This chain connects TRBV20-1 to TRBJ2-2; no clear D gene. Trimming stripped 0 bases from V and 4 bases from J, with 12 bases between. Germline CDR1 and CDR2: DFQATT and SNEGSKA (reference sequence). CDR3 length equals 15 residues. CDR3 nucleotide sequence: TGCAGTGCTAGAGATCGGGCCGGAGCCACCGGGGAGCTGTTTTTT. It is translated as CSARDRAGATGELFF.

This clonotype showed up just once. The chain employs TRBV12-3 or TRBV12-4 and TRBJ2-4; 9 bases agree with TRBD2. Trimming removed 2 bases from V and 3 bases from J; junction bases left unmatched: 8. This CDR3 region has 17 residues. CDR3 in amino acids: CASSLWASGTYKNIQYF. The CDR3 region has the DNA TGTGCCAGCAGTTTATGGGCTAGCGGGACCTACAAAAACATTCAGTACTTC.

The V gene is TRBV4-3, the J gene TRBJ2-2; 9 bases line up with TRBD2. Looked up from germline, CDR1 is LGHNA and CDR2 is YSLEER. V gave up 0 bases and J gave up 0 bases; unmatched junction bases: 5. The CDR3 is 18 residues long. CDR3 loop: CASSQERGRVANTGELFF. CDR3 nucleotides: TGCGCCAGCAGCCAAGAACGCGGGAGGGTGGCGAACACCGGGGAGCTGTTTTTT.

The chain uses TRBV20-1 and TRBJ2-1, with 9 bases lining up with TRBD2. Germline values: CDR1 DFQATT, CDR2 SNEGSKA (reference sequence). Losses at the gene ends were 5 bases for V and 0 bases for J; bases not matched to a gene: 8. The CDR3 loop spans 16 amino acids. The CDR3 reads CSAQDSSGTSYNEQFF. CDR3 bases: TGCAGTGCTCAAGACTCTAGCGGGACCTCCTACAATGAGCAGTTCTTC.

Notes on this clonotype: Compared with germline, one end of the junction differs, possibly owing to a read error. This chain joins TRBV4-1 and TRBJ2-1; a weak D match, TRBD2 (7 bases). Germline V CDR1 and CDR2: MGHRA, YSYEKL. The length of the CDR3 is 16 residues. The CDR3 sequence is CASSIDAGASYDEQFF. The CDR3 coding sequence is TGCGCCAGCAGCATCGACGCGGGGGCCTCCTACGATGAGCAGTTCTTC.